This record covers a single TCR beta chain. What this receptor recognizes is not known. One base away there is no much larger clone; base qualities are not given. This record belongs to a study of T cell changes during pregnancy in multiple sclerosis (dated by TCRdb to between 2018 and 2020). With regard to the full study: Changes in the T cell repertoire over the course of pregnancy were examined in this study in women with multiple sclerosis.

The CDR3, from cysteine to phenylalanine, totals 13 residues. The kept DNA is CDR3 alone, 39 bases in frame from the first base. CDR1 is given as MNHEY and CDR2 as SMNVEV, both from the germline V gene (reference sequence). V and J are truncated by 6 bases and 8 bases respectively, leaving an intervening sequence of 15 bases. Library construction relied on the immunoSEQ multiplex PCR assay. As stored in TCRdb, this immuneACCESS dataset retains in-frame rearrangements with V and J assigned. A fraction of the clones does not appear; measured against another copy, unresolved V genes explain less than half of the discrepancy, and the remainder lacks a known reason. The sample records more than 55,000 clones, approximately 89% of which are singletons. 3% to 4% of the sample goes to the ten largest clones.

The receptor was isolated from a female donor in good health, enrolled as a control in a pregnancy study. Sample: peripheral blood, taken after pregnancy. This sequence uses TRBV27 and TRBJ2-3; a weak D assignment points to TRBD1 (6 bases agree). Here is the DNA: TGTGCCAGCAGCGAGGGGGTAGTGGGTACGCAGTATTTT. Its translation reads: CASSEGVVGTQYF.